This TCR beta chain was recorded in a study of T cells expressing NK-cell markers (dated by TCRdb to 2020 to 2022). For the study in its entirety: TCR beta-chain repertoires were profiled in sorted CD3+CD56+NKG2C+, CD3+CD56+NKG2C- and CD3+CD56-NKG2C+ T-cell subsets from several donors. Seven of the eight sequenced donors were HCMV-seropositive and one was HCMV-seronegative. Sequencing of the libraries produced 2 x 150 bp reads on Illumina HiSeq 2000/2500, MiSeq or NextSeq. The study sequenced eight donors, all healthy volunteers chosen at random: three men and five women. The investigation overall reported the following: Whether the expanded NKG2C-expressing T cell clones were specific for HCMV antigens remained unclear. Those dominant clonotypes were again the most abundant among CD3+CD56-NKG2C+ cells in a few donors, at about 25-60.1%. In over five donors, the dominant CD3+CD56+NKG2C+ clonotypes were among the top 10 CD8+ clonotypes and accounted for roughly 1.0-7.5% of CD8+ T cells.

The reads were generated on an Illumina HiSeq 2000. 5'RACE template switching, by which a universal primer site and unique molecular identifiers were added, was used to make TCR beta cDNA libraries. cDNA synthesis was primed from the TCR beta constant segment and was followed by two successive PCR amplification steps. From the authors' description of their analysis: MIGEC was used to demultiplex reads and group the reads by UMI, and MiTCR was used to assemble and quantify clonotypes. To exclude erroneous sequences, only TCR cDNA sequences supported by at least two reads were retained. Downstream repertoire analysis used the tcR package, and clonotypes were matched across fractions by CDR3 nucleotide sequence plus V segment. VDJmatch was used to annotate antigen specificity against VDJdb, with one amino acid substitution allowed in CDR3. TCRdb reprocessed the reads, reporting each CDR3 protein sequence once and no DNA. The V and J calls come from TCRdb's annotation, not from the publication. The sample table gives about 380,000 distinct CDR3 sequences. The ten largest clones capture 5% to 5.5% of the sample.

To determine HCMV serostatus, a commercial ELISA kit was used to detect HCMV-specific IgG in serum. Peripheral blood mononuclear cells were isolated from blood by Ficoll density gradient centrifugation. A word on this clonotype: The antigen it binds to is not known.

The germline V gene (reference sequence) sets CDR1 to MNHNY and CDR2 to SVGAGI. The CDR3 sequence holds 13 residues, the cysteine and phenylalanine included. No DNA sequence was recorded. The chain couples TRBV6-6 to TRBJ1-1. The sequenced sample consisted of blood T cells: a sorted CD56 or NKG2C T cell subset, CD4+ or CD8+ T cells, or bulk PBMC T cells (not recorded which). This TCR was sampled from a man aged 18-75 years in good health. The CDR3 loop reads CASRRDRSTEAFF.